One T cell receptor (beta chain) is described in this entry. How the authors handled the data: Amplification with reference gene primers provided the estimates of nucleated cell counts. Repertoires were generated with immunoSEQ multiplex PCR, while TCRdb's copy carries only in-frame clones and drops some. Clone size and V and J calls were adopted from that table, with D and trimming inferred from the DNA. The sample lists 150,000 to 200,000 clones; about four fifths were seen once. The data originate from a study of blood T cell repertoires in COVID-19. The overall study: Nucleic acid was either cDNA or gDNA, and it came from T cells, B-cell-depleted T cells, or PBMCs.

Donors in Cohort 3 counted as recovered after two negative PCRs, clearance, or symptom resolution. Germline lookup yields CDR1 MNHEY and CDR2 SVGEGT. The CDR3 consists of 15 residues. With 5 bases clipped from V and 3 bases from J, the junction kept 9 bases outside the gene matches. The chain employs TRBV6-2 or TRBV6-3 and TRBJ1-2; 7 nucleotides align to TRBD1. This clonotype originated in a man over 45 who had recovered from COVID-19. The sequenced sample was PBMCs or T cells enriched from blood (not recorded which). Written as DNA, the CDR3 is TGTGCCAGCAGTCGAACAGGGGCCCGGGACTATGGCTACACCTTC. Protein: CASSRTGARDYGYTF.